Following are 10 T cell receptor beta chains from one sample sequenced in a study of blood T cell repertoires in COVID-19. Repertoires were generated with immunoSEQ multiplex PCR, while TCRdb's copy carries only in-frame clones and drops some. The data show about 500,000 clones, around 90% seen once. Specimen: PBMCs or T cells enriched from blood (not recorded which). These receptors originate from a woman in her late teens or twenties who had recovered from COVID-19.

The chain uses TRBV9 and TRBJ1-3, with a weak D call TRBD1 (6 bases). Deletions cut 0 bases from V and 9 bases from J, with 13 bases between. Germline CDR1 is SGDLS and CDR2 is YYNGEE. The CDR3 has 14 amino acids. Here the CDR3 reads CASSVGTGLVTIYF. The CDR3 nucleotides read TGTGCCAGCAGCGTAGGAACAGGGTTGGTCACCATATATTTT.

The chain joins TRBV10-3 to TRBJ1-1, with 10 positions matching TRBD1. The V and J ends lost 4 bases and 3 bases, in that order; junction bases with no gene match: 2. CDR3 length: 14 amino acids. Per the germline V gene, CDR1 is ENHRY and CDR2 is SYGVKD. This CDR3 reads CAISVGTGDTEAFF. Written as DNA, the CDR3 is TGTGCCATCAGTGTGGGGACAGGGGACACTGAAGCTTTCTTT.

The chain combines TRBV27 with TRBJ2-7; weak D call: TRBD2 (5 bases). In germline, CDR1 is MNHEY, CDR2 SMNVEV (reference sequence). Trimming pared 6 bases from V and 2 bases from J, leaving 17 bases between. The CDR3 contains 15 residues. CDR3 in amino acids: CASRITSGPAYEQYF. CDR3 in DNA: TGTGCCAGCAGAATTACAAGCGGACCCGCCTACGAGCAGTACTTC.

The CDR3 region has the DNA TGCAGCTCCTACCACAGGAACCAAGAGACCCAGTACTTC. It yields the protein CSSYHRNQETQYF. The rearrangement joins TRBV29-1 to TRBJ2-5; D is possibly TRBD1 (5 bases). The CDR3 contains 13 residues. The germline gives CDR1 SQVTM, CDR2 ANQGSEA. The V gene lost 8 bases and the J gene lost 0 bases, with 13 bases spanning the gap.

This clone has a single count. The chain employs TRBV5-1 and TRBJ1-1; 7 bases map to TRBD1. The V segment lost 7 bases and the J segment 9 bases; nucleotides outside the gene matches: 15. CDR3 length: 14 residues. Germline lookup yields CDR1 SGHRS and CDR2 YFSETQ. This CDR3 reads CASSPSLTGPQAFF. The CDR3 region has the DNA TGCGCCAGCTCCCCCTCCTTGACAGGGCCTCAAGCTTTCTTT.

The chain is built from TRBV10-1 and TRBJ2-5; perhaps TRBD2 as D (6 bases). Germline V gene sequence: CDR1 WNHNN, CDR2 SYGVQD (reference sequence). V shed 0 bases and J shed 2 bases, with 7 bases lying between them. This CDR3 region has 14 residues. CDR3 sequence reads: CASSESGLQETQYF. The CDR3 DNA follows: TGCGCCAGCAGTGAGTCGGGACTGCAAGAGACCCAGTACTTC.

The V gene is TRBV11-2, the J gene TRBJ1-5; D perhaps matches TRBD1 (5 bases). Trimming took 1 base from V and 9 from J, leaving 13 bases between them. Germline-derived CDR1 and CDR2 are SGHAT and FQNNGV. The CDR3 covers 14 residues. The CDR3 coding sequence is TGTGCCAGCAGCTTAGTTGGGGGGGGAGGGCCCCAGCATTTT. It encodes CASSLVGGGGPQHF.

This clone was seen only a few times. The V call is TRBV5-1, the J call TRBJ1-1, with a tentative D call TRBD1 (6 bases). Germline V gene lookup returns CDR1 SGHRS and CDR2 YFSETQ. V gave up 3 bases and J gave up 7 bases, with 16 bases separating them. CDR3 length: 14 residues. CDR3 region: CASSYSGQFGEAFF. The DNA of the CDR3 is TGCGCCAGCAGCTACTCTGGACAGTTCGGTGAAGCTTTCTTT.

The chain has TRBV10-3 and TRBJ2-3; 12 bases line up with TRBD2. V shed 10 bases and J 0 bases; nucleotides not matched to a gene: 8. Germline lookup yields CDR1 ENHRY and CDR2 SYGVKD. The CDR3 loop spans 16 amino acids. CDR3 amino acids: CATSPTSGGSTDTQYF. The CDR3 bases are TGTGCCACCTCCCCGACTAGCGGGGGAAGCACAGATACGCAGTATTTT.

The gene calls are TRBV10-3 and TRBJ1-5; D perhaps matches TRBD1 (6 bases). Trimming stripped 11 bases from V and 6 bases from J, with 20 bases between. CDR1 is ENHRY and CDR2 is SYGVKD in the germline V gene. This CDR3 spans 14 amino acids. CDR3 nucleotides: TGTGCCTCCCACGCGGGGGGGGCAAGTCAGCCCCAGCATTTT. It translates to CASHAGGASQPQHF.